A single sample is the source of the 8 T cell receptor beta chains below, sequenced in a study of shared clonotypes between healthy human individuals. Some clones are missing from TCRdb's copy, which holds only in-frame ones; the method was immunoSEQ multiplex PCR. The top ten clones hold 0.37% of a sample with under 2.5 million clones, under 95% of them seen once. Sequenced: naive CD4+ T cells from PBMCs. Specified subset: CD45RA+ positively selected. These TCRs come from a man between 18 and 35 years old in good health. Some clones in this sample may be carry-over from other donors' samples.

The chain combines TRBV2 with TRBJ1-1; the D is unclear. The CDR3 covers 15 residues. V lost 3 bases and J 1 base, leaving 12 bases between the germline ends. Germline CDR1 SNHLY, CDR2 FYNNEI. The chain's CDR3 is CASSEEGGRNTEAFF. DNA of the CDR3: TGTGCCAGCAGTGAGGAGGGCGGTCGGAACACTGAAGCTTTCTTT.

The chain links TRBV5-1 to TRBJ2-3, with TRBD2 matching 7 bases. Germline CDR1 is SGHRS and CDR2 is YFSETQ. The CDR3 length is 15 residues. Losses at the gene ends were 4 bases for V and 0 bases for J; bases not matched to a gene: 5. CDR3 DNA: TGCGCCAGCAGCCGCGGGAGTGTCAGCACAGATACGCAGTATTTT. This gives the protein CASSRGSVSTDTQYF.

Comment on this clone: Other DNA sequences within the sample encode an identical CDR3. V and J are TRBV18 and TRBJ1-1; unclear D gene. Germline assignment: CDR1 KGHSH and CDR2 LQKENI. The germline V and J ends were trimmed by 3 bases and 0 bases, with 2 bases remaining between them. The CDR3 has 12 amino acids. Written as DNA, the CDR3 is TGTGCCAGCTCACCCATGAACACTGAAGCTTTCTTT. Translated: CASSPMNTEAFF.

V is TRBV15 and J is TRBJ1-5, with D tentatively TRBD1 (5 bases). Germline V lookup: CDR1 LNHNV, CDR2 YYDKDF (reference sequence). The CDR3 runs 14 residues. V lost 5 bases and J lost 2, with 10 bases in between. CDR3 sequence: CATSWDVGNQPQHF. CDR3 sequence (DNA): TGTGCCACCAGCTGGGACGTAGGCAATCAGCCCCAGCATTTT.

The V gene is TRBV7-2, the J gene TRBJ2-1; 12 bases are a match to TRBD2. Trimming removed 4 bases from V and 7 bases from J; junction bases left unmatched: 11. CDR1 SGHTA and CDR2 FQGNSA come from the germline V gene. This CDR3 is 17 amino acids long. This CDR3 is CASSSTLAGGPINEQFF. DNA of the CDR3: TGTGCCAGCAGCTCTACCCTAGCGGGAGGGCCTATTAATGAGCAGTTCTTC. The full variable domain, its missing parts supplied by reference TRBV7-2 and TRBJ2-1, is GAGVSQSPSNKVTEKGKDVELRCDPISGHTALYWYRQSLGQGLEFLIYFQGNSAPDKSGLPSDRFSAERTGGSVSTLTIQRTQQEDSAVYLCASSSTLAGGPINEQFFGPGTRLTVL.

J is TRBJ2-7 and V is TRBV5-4; 11 nucleotides match TRBD1. In germline, CDR1 is SGHNT, CDR2 YYREEE (reference sequence). V shed 4 bases and J 0 bases; nucleotides not matched to a gene: 3. The CDR3 is 15 amino acids. The CDR3 spells CASSRGQGDSYEQYF. In DNA form, the CDR3 reads TGTGCCAGCAGCCGGGGACAGGGGGACTCCTACGAGCAGTACTTC.

V gene TRBV28 combines with J gene TRBJ2-7, with a possible D match to TRBD1 (6 bases). Germline V gives CDR1 MDHEN, CDR2 SYDVKM. Deletions cut 6 bases from V and 4 bases from J, with 13 bases between. This CDR3 has 13 residues. CDR3 sequence (DNA): TGTGCCAGCAGGCTCCCAGGGGCATACGAGCAGTACTTC. As protein: CASRLPGAYEQYF.

This clone was counted once. The sample holds other DNA sequences that translate to the same CDR3. The chain recombines TRBV6-6 with TRBJ2-7; 10 bases match TRBD1. Germline V gives CDR1 MNHNY, CDR2 SVGAGI (reference sequence). This CDR3 comprises 14 residues. Trimming at V came to 6 bases and at J to 3 bases, leaving 5 bases not matched to a gene. In DNA form, the CDR3 reads TGTGCCAGCAGACCCGGGACAGGGGACTACGAGCAGTACTTC. Its protein product is CASRPGTGDYEQYF.